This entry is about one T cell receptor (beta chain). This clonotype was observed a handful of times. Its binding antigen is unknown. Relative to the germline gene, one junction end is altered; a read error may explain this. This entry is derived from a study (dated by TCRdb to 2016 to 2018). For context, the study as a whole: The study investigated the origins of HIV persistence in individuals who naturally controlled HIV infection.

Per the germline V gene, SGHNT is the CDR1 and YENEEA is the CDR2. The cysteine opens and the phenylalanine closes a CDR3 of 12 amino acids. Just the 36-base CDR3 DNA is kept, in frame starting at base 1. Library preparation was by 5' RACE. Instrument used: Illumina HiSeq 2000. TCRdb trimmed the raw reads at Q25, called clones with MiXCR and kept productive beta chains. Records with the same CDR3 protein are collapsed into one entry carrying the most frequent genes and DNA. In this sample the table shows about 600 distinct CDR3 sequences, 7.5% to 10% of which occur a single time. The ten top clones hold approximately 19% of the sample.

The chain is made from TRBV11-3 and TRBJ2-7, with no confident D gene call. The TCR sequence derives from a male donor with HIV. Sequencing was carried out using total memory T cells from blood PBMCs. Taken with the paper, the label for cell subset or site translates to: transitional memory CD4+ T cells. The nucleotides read TGTGCCAACAGCTCCGGAGCTGGGGAGCAGTACTTC. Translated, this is CANSSGAGEQYF.